The following is a T cell receptor beta chain sequence with its context. This CDR3 contains 16 residues. The V end lost 4 bases, the J end lost 2 bases, and 17 bases lay between the germline ends. CDR1 SGHRS and CDR2 YFSETQ come from the germline V gene. This sample was taken from a study of shared T cell receptors in the human thymus. Here immunoSEQ multiplex PCR was the method, and the copy in TCRdb shows in-frame clones only, minus some. The profile covers some 660,000 clones, with around 87% appearing a single time and roughly 0.0086% taken by the ten largest. This same sample was also part of a study on human thymus T cells.

The specimen was thymocytes. This sequence joins TRBV5-1 and TRBJ2-3; D possibly uses TRBD1 or TRBD2 (6 bases each). This receptor was taken from a boy less than two years old with a congenital heart defect. The CDR3 DNA is TGCGCCAGCAGCCTGGGGGGCAGGGTTTCCACAGATACGCAGTATTTT. Protein product: CASSLGGRVSTDTQYF. Using reference TRBV5-1 and TRBJ2-3 for the parts outside the CDR3, the full variable domain is KAGVTQTPRYLIKTRGQQVTLSCSPISGHRSVSWYQQTPGQGLQFLFEYFSETQRNKGNFPGRFSGRQFSNSRSEMNVSTLELGDSALYLCASSLGGRVSTDTQYFGPGTRLTVL.